This paragraph covers one TCR beta chain sequence. MiXCR was run by TCRdb on the 5' RACE reads, yielding one entry per CDR3 protein. The sample shows tens of thousands of distinct CDR3 sequences, about 31% of them seen only once. The TCR comes from a female donor with breast cancer. The sequenced sample consisted of tumor-infiltrating naive CD4+ T cells sorted from the breast tumor. Subset indicated: naive CD4+ T cells, CD4+CD45RA+CD25-.

CDR3 DNA sequence: TGCGCCAGCAGCTCTACCGGGACACCCCGTGAAAGGACCCAGTACTTC. Protein product: CASSSTGTPRERTQYF. V and J are TRBV5-1 and TRBJ2-5, with D maybe TRBD1 (6 bases). Trimming cost V 3 bases and J 7 bases, with 22 bases left between them. This CDR3 is 16 amino acids long. Per the germline V gene, CDR1 is SGHRS and CDR2 is YFSETQ.